The 19 T cell receptor beta chains in this list originate from one sample, sequenced in a study of blood T cell repertoires in COVID-19. Assay used: immunoSEQ multiplex PCR; TCRdb lists only in-frame clones, some missing. The sample has about 140,000 clones; about 87% are singletons. Input material: peripheral blood. The origin of the receptors is a woman between 40 and 50 years old with acute or convalescent COVID-19.

This chain uses TRBV25-1 with TRBJ1-2; no clear D gene. The germline V gene encodes CDR1 MGHDK and CDR2 SYGVNS. The CDR3 contains 13 residues. V was cut by 3 bases and J by 8 bases, with 13 bases left in between. CDR3: CASSDAGLRGYTF. The CDR3 nucleotides read TGTGCCAGCAGTGATGCAGGACTACGCGGCTACACCTTC.

As DNA, the CDR3 is TGCAGCGTTGACGGACAGGGGAGGAATGGCTACACCTTC. It specifies CSVDGQGRNGYTF. The rearrangement uses TRBV29-1 and TRBJ1-2; 9 bases fit TRBD1. Per the germline V gene, CDR1 is SQVTM and CDR2 is ANQGSEA. This CDR3 comprises 13 residues. V was pared by 3 bases and J by 6 bases, with 5 bases of the junction left unmatched.

In its sample, this clone was seen once. This chain connects TRBV7-9 to TRBJ2-1, with TRBD2 matching over 12 bases. The CDR3 covers 15 residues. V lost 8 bases to trimming and J lost 4 bases; unmatched junction nucleotides: 6. Germline V CDR1 and CDR2: SEHNR, FQNEAQ (reference sequence). For the CDR3, the DNA is TGTGCCAGCGGGACTAGCGGGTTAAGGTACAATGAGCAGTTCTTC. Translating it yields CASGTSGLRYNEQFF.

The chain links TRBV6-2 or TRBV6-3 to TRBJ2-3; possibly TRBD1 for D (5 bases). The CDR3 is 15 residues long. Germline values: CDR1 MNHEY, CDR2 SVGEGT. Trimming took off 2 bases at V and 4 bases at J, with 13 bases between the two ends. CDR3 sequence reads: CASSYRQLFSDTQYF. CDR3 sequence (DNA): TGTGCCAGCAGTTACCGACAGTTATTCTCAGATACGCAGTATTTT.

In this sample, this clone turned up a few times. The chain couples TRBV7-2 to TRBJ2-2, with 12 positions matching TRBD2. Trimming removed 5 bases from V and 2 bases from J; junction bases left unmatched: 6. The CDR3 covers 17 residues. Germline values: CDR1 SGHTA, CDR2 FQGNSA. The DNA for the CDR3 is TGTGCCAGCAGCATATTGACTAGCGGGAGAAACACCGGGGAGCTGTTTTTT. Its protein is CASSILTSGRNTGELFF.

There are a few counts of this clone. The rearrangement joins TRBV19 to TRBJ1-2; 8 positions agree with TRBD1. This CDR3 has 15 amino acids. Germline CDR1 reads LNHDA; CDR2 reads SQIVND (reference sequence). V trimming: 5 bases; J trimming: 8 bases; junction bases outside the gene matches: 13. The CDR3 loop is CASSPHSDRVIGYTF. For the CDR3, the DNA is TGTGCCAGTAGTCCCCACTCGGACAGGGTGATAGGCTACACCTTC. Filled out from reference TRBV19 and TRBJ1-2, the complete variable domain reads DGGITQSPKYLFRKEGQNVTLSCEQNLNHDAMYWYRQDPGQGLRLIYYSQIVNDFQKGDIAEGYSVSREKKESFPLTVTSAQKNPTAFYLCASSPHSDRVIGYTFGSGTRLTVV.

V gene TRBV19 combines with J gene TRBJ1-1, with 7 bases that match TRBD1. The CDR3 is 14 amino acids. The V segment lost 4 bases and the J segment 0 bases; nucleotides outside the gene matches: 2. Per germline, CDR1 LNHDA and CDR2 SQIVND (reference sequence). CDR3 loop: CASSKTGMNTEAFF. Written as DNA, the CDR3 is TGTGCCAGTAGTAAGACAGGGATGAACACTGAAGCTTTCTTT.

This clone occurred a few times. This chain joins TRBV10-3 and TRBJ1-1; D uncertain. The CDR3 contains 17 residues. Per germline, CDR1 ENHRY and CDR2 SYGVKD. V was pared by 6 bases and J by 0 bases, with 20 bases between. The CDR3 is CAISPRVGKEMNTEAFF. DNA of the CDR3: TGTGCCATCAGCCCCCGGGTGGGTAAAGAGATGAACACTGAAGCTTTCTTT.

The chain combines TRBV7-9 with TRBJ1-2; the D gene is possibly TRBD1 (6 bases). The germline V and J ends were trimmed by 1 base and 3 bases, with 15 bases remaining between them. Per germline, CDR1 SEHNR and CDR2 FQNEAQ (reference sequence). The CDR3 is 16 amino acids. The CDR3 sequence: CASSLETGSSYYGYTF. CDR3 DNA: TGTGCCAGCAGCTTAGAGACAGGAAGCTCATACTATGGCTACACCTTC.

V and J are TRBV19 and TRBJ1-2; maybe TRBD1 (6 bases). CDR1 LNHDA and CDR2 SQIVND come from the germline V gene (reference sequence). The CDR3 totals 12 residues. Trimming cost V 8 bases and J 8 bases, with 15 bases left between them. CDR3 bases: TGTGCCAGTTCAATTACAGGGCGAGGCTACACCTTC. It codes for CASSITGRGYTF.

The genes are TRBV10-3 and TRBJ1-1; D is perhaps TRBD1 (5 bases). The CDR3 runs 13 residues. Per germline, CDR1 ENHRY and CDR2 SYGVKD. V was cut by 1 base and J by 6 bases, with 9 bases left in between. The CDR3 nucleotides read TGTGCCATCAGTGAGTTTAGGGGTTCTGAAGCTTTCTTT. It specifies CAISEFRGSEAFF.

The V gene is TRBV15, the J gene TRBJ2-6; 7 nucleotides agree with TRBD2. CDR3 length: 15 amino acids. The germline gives CDR1 LNHNV, CDR2 YYDKDF (reference sequence). V was clipped by 8 bases and J by 0 bases; unmatched bases: 4. The DNA of the CDR3 is TGTGCCACCGGGGGGGACCCCTCTGGGGCCAACGTCCTGACTTTC. Residues: CATGGDPSGANVLTF. Variable domain in full (rest from reference TRBV15 and TRBJ2-6): DAMVIQNPRYQVTQFGKPVTLSCSQTLNHNVMYWYQQKSSQAPKLLFHYYDKDFNNEADTPDNFQSRRPNTSFCFLDIRSPGLGDTAMYLCATGGDPSGANVLTFGAGSRLTVL.

This chain connects TRBV7-9 to TRBJ1-2; no clear D gene. CDR1 SEHNR and CDR2 FQNEAQ come from the germline V gene (reference sequence). The CDR3 runs 14 residues. V shed 4 bases and J shed 8 bases, with 17 bases lying between them. The CDR3 DNA is TGTGCCAGCAGCTCCAACGCCCAGACTCGGGGCTACACCTTC. It encodes CASSSNAQTRGYTF.

This chain uses TRBV9 with TRBJ1-4; D is unclear. Trimming cost V 0 bases and J 6 bases, with 9 bases left between them. The length of the CDR3 is 14 residues. CDR1 is SGDLS and CDR2 is YYNGEE in the germline V gene. In nucleotides, the CDR3 is TGTGCCAGCAGCGTAGGAATGAGTTATGAAAAACTGTTTTTT. Protein product: CASSVGMSYEKLFF.

The chain is built from TRBV28 and TRBJ1-1; D is ambiguous. CDR3 length equals 14 residues. V was pared by 6 bases and J by 2 bases, with 13 bases between. The germline V gene encodes CDR1 MDHEN and CDR2 SYDVKM. The CDR3 region is CASSLTTPNTEAFF. In nucleotides, the CDR3 is TGTGCCAGCAGCCTAACGACACCCAACACTGAAGCTTTCTTT.

Only one count was recorded for this clone. This sequence joins TRBV27 and TRBJ1-1, with TRBD1 as a possible D gene (5 bases). V was shortened by 1 base and J by 1 base, with 7 bases between the two germline ends. Germline loops: CDR1 MNHEY, CDR2 SMNVEV (reference sequence). The length of the CDR3 is 14 residues. The chain's CDR3 is CASSLWGENTEAFF. The CDR3 DNA reads as TGTGCCAGCAGTTTATGGGGGGAGAACACTGAAGCTTTCTTT.

The chain combines TRBV25-1 with TRBJ2-1; possible D gene TRBD2, 7 bases. The germline CDR1 and CDR2 sequences are MGHDK and SYGVNS. Trimming took off 7 bases at V and 2 bases at J, with 15 bases between the two ends. CDR3 length equals 15 residues. The CDR3 here is CASNSVGGPYNEQFF. The CDR3 DNA reads as TGTGCCAGCAATAGCGTGGGGGGGCCCTACAATGAGCAGTTCTTC. Supplemented by reference TRBV25-1 and TRBJ2-1, the full variable domain reads EADIYQTPRYLVIGTGKKITLECSQTMGHDKMYWYQQDPGMELHLIHYSYGVNSTEKGDLSSESTVSRIRTEHFPLTLESARPSHTSQYLCASNSVGGPYNEQFFGPGTRLTVL.

The chain joins TRBV5-1 to TRBJ1-2, with 8 bases that match TRBD1. Germline V gene sequence: CDR1 SGHRS, CDR2 YFSETQ. The CDR3 is 14 residues long. The V gene end was trimmed by 3 bases and the J gene end by 7 bases; junction bases not matched to a gene: 8. CDR3 in amino acids: CASSWRQGQPGYTF. For the CDR3, the DNA is TGCGCCAGCAGCTGGAGACAGGGGCAGCCTGGCTACACCTTC. Full variable domain (missing parts from reference TRBV5-1 and TRBJ1-2): KAGVTQTPRYLIKTRGQQVTLSCSPISGHRSVSWYQQTPGQGLQFLFEYFSETQRNKGNFPGRFSGRQFSNSRSEMNVSTLELGDSALYLCASSWRQGQPGYTFGSGTRLTVV.

CDR3 protein: CASTERHKANTEAFF. The CDR3 DNA is TGTGCCAGCACCGAGAGACATAAGGCGAACACTGAAGCTTTCTTT. The chain employs TRBV2 and TRBJ1-1; D call uncertain. Germline CDR1 and CDR2: SNHLY and FYNNEI. V lost 7 bases, J lost 1 base, and 16 bases lay in between. The CDR3 consists of 15 residues.